These T cell receptor beta chains were read from a single sample in a study of T cell repertoires in cytomegalovirus infection. One entry per CDR3 protein, called by TCRdb with MiXCR from the reads. The sample includes a few hundred thousand distinct CDR3 sequences, about 27% of them seen just once. For these receptors, no antigen is known. The material was cultured PBMCs, obtained from culture after CMV antigen stimulation. The receptors were gathered from a human donor in good health (CMV status not recorded). Some clones in this sample may be carry-over from other donors' samples. Both conserved end residues are part of each CDR3. D genes are given only for firm matches. Rows give clone size only sometimes, using once, few, many, or a class for an expanded clone.

clone_size,v_call,d_call,j_call,cdr3_nt,cdr3_aa
few,TRBV10-2,TRBD2,TRBJ2-1,TGCGCCAGCAGTGAGTGGGGGGGAGGGAGGAATGAGCAGTTCTTC,CASSEWGGGRNEQFF
few,TRBV20-1,NA,TRBJ1-5,TGCAGTGCTCCCAGGGAGGGTCAGCCCCAGCATTTT,CSAPREGQPQHF
many,TRBV7-3,NA,TRBJ2-1,TGTGCCAGCAGCTATCTAGCAAATGAGCAGTTCTTC,CASSYLANEQFF
few,TRBV6-2/TRBV6-3,NA,TRBJ2-7,TGTGCCAGCAGGGCGACTGGGGGCTACGAGCAGTACTTC,CASRATGGYEQYF
many,TRBV10-3,TRBD1,TRBJ1-5,TGTGCCATCAGTGACCCACCCGGACAGGGCAATCAGCCCCAGCATTTT,CAISDPPGQGNQPQHF
NA,TRBV7-9,TRBD1,TRBJ2-6,TGTGCCAGCAGCTTAAGGGACAGGGTGAACTCTGGGGCCAACGTCCTGACTTTC,CASSLRDRVNSGANVLTF
NA,TRBV6-2/TRBV6-3,NA,TRBJ2-1,TGTGCCAGCACCAACGGTGAGGCAGGGCGATCTAATGAGCAGTTCTTC,CASTNGEAGRSNEQFF
NA,TRBV19,NA,TRBJ1-5,TGTGCCAGTAGTATAGATTTTGGGGGCCAGCCCCAGCATTTT,CASSIDFGGQPQHF
NA,TRBV30,NA,TRBJ1-5,TGTGCCTGGAGTTCGGGGGCGGGTAATAGCAATCAGCCCCAGCATTTT,CAWSSGAGNSNQPQHF
NA,TRBV2,TRBD1,TRBJ1-3,TGTGCCAGCATCCTGGACAGGGCTTCAGGAAACACCATATATTTT,CASILDRASGNTIYF
NA,TRBV28,NA,TRBJ1-2,TGTGCCAGCAGCAGACAGCAACCCTATGGCTACACCTTC,CASSRQQPYGYTF
NA,TRBV12-5,TRBD1,TRBJ1-2,TGTGCTAGTGGTGGAACGGGACAGGGGATTTATGGCTACACCTTC,CASGGTGQGIYGYTF
few,TRBV4-2,NA,TRBJ1-5,TGTGCCAGCAGCCAAGATGCCAGTTCCCTCAATCAGCCCCAGCATTTT,CASSQDASSLNQPQHF
NA,TRBV7-6,TRBD2,TRBJ2-5,TGTGCCAGCAGCTTTCTAGCGGGGTTACAAGAGACCCAGTACTTC,CASSFLAGLQETQYF
NA,TRBV28,NA,TRBJ2-3,TGTGCCAGCAGTTCCCCCACAGGAGGTACGCAGTATTTT,CASSSPTGGTQYF
few,TRBV12-3/TRBV12-4,NA,TRBJ1-6,TGTGCCAGCAGTTCCCGGACGGGGGTCTATAATTCACCCCTCCACTTT,CASSSRTGVYNSPLHF
NA,TRBV7-3,NA,TRBJ2-7,TGTGCCAGCAGCTTCTCGATAGGGTTCTACGAGCAGTACTTC,CASSFSIGFYEQYF
NA,TRBV3-1,NA,TRBJ2-3,TGTGCCAGCAGCCAAGATATGGGGGGCGGCACAGATACGCAGTATTTT,CASSQDMGGGTDTQYF
NA,TRBV6-8,TRBD2,TRBJ2-3,TGTGCCAGCAGTTCTAGCGGGGGGGCGGGAGATACGCAGTATTTT,CASSSSGGAGDTQYF
NA,TRBV11-1,TRBD1,TRBJ1-1,TGTGCCAGCAGCTCAAGGACAGGGGGCTACCTGGACACTGAAGCTTTCTTT,CASSSRTGGYLDTEAFF
NA,TRBV5-5,NA,TRBJ1-5,TGTGCCAGCAGCTTCTCGGGGATTAGCAATCAGCCCCAGCATTTT,CASSFSGISNQPQHF
NA,TRBV6-5,NA,TRBJ2-5,TGTGCCAGCAGTTACTCGCCAGACCAGGGGGAGACCCAGTACTTC,CASSYSPDQGETQYF
NA,TRBV11-2,NA,TRBJ2-1,TGTGCCAGCAGCTTAGATTGGACAGAGATCAATGAGCAGTTCTTC,CASSLDWTEINEQFF
few,TRBV6-1,TRBD1,TRBJ1-5,TGTGCCAGCAGTGAGGACAGGCGGGGCAATCAGCCCCAGCATTTT,CASSEDRRGNQPQHF
many,TRBV4-2,NA,TRBJ1-1,TGTGCCAGCAGCCAAGAGACAGGGAACACTGAAGCTTTCTTT,CASSQETGNTEAFF
NA,TRBV7-8,NA,TRBJ1-2,TGTGCCAGCAGCTTAGCCAGGGAAAATGGCTACACCTTC,CASSLARENGYTF
many,TRBV7-3,TRBD2,TRBJ2-1,TGTGCCAGCAGCTTAATGGCGGGGACTAGGTCCTACAATGAGCAGTTCTTC,CASSLMAGTRSYNEQFF
few,TRBV23-1,TRBD1,TRBJ1-1,TGCGCCAGCAGCCGGGACAGGCAAGGCGACACTGAAGCTTTCTTT,CASSRDRQGDTEAFF
NA,TRBV14,NA,TRBJ1-1,TGTGCCAGCAGCCAAGATGAAGGGACGGGGGACACTGAAGCTTTCTTT,CASSQDEGTGDTEAFF
NA,TRBV28,NA,TRBJ1-2,TGTGCCAGCAGTTCGGGACCTGCCAGCTACACCTTC,CASSSGPASYTF
NA,TRBV28,NA,TRBJ1-5,TGTGCCAGCAGTGGGGCGAGTACCTATCAGCCCCAGCATTTT,CASSGASTYQPQHF
few,TRBV5-6,NA,TRBJ1-2,TGTGCCAGCTGCCATAGGACCATAAGTATATATGGCTACACCTTC,CASCHRTISIYGYTF
NA,TRBV10-3,TRBD1,TRBJ1-1,TGTGCCACCGCACAGGGGGCGGACACTGAAGCTTTCTTT,CATAQGADTEAFF
NA,TRBV7-7,NA,TRBJ2-3,TGTGCTAGCAGTTCCGGGGTTACAGATACGCAGTATTTT,CASSSGVTDTQYF
few,TRBV11-2,NA,TRBJ2-7,TGTGCCAGCAGGTCGGCGACACCAAGCTCCTACGAGCAGTACTTC,CASRSATPSSYEQYF
NA,TRBV7-4,NA,TRBJ1-2,TGTGCCAGCAGCTTATCCGTCAGCCAATCCTATGGCTACACCTTC,CASSLSVSQSYGYTF
few,TRBV12-3/TRBV12-4,TRBD2,TRBJ2-1,TGTGCCAGCAGTGCCCGGGGGGGCCCCTACAATGAGCAGTTCTTC,CASSARGGPYNEQFF
few,TRBV28,NA,TRBJ2-5,TGTGCCACCGCCCGGGTATCGGAGACCCAGTACTTC,CATARVSETQYF
many,TRBV6-6,TRBD1,TRBJ1-2,TGTGCCAGCAGTAGCCCCGGGACAGTCTATGGCTACACCTTC,CASSSPGTVYGYTF
few,TRBV7-8,TRBD1,TRBJ2-3,TGTGCCAGCAGCCCCCGGAACAGGGGGACAGATACGCAGTATTTT,CASSPRNRGTDTQYF
few,TRBV6-5,TRBD1,TRBJ2-3,TGTGCCAGCAGTATCGGGACAGGGAGAGTGGGAGATACGCAGTATTTT,CASSIGTGRVGDTQYF
few,TRBV6-5,TRBD2,TRBJ2-5,TGTGCCAGCAGTTACTCGACTAGCGGGACGTCAGAGACCCAGTACTTC,CASSYSTSGTSETQYF
NA,TRBV7-9,TRBD1,TRBJ2-2,TGTGCCGGCAGCCGTTTTGGACAGGACACCGGGGAGCTGTTTTTT,CAGSRFGQDTGELFF
once,TRBV24-1,NA,TRBJ2-1,TGTGCCACCAGTGACCACCTGACAGGAGCCTTTTCCTACAATGAGCAGTTCTTC,CATSDHLTGAFSYNEQFF
NA,TRBV19,TRBD1,TRBJ1-1,TGTGCCAGTAGTGCGCAGACAGGGGCAGGGAACACTGAAGCTTTCTTT,CASSAQTGAGNTEAFF
many,TRBV19,NA,TRBJ2-4,TGTGCCAGTAGTTCGGGACTAGCCAAAAACATTCAGTACTTC,CASSSGLAKNIQYF
NA,TRBV20-1,NA,TRBJ1-1,TGCAGTCCACGGGGAACCATGAACACTGAAGCTTTCTTT,CSPRGTMNTEAFF
NA,TRBV3-1,NA,TRBJ1-2,TGTGCCAGCAGCCCGCCCGGGAACAGGTACAATGGCTACACCTTC,CASSPPGNRYNGYTF
NA,TRBV7-8,NA,TRBJ1-1,TGTGCCAGCAGCCCCCCTGGGGCGGGCACTGAAGCTTTCTTT,CASSPPGAGTEAFF
NA,TRBV12-3/TRBV12-4,NA,TRBJ1-1,TGTGCCAGCAGTTTATCTCCGCAGACGAACACTGAAGCTTTCTTT,CASSLSPQTNTEAFF
few,TRBV12-3/TRBV12-4,TRBD2,TRBJ2-5,TGTGCCAGCACGCCCGGGACTAGCGGAGAGACCCAGTACTTC,CASTPGTSGETQYF
NA,TRBV6-8,NA,TRBJ2-2,TGTGCCAGCAGTGCCGAGGAGGGGAGCACCGGGGAGCTGTTTTTT,CASSAEEGSTGELFF
few,TRBV6-6,NA,TRBJ1-6,TGTGCCAGCAGTTACTCACAGGGTGATTCCAGTTCACCCCTCCACTTT,CASSYSQGDSSSPLHF